A selection of T cell receptor beta chains follows, all from one sample in a study of T-cell memory formation after mild COVID-19. TCRdb reprocessed the 5' RACE reads with MiXCR, giving one entry per CDR3 protein. The sample includes 110,000 to 150,000 distinct CDR3 sequences, 11% to 15% of them seen just once. What was sequenced was PBMCs or a T cell subset sorted from them (not recorded which). The source of these receptors is an adult woman who had mild COVID-19 (a few samples of this study predate the infection). Cell type and time point are not known. The CDR3 runs from the conserved cysteine through the conserved F or W. Each record gives: J gene, D gene, V gene, clone size, CDR3 DNA, CDR3 protein. D genes are given only for firm matches. Some rows have no size entry. The others give once, few or many, or a class for an expanded clone.

>TRBJ1-1|-|TRBV27|-
TGTGCCAGCAGTTTATACGGGGGCGCGAACACTGAAGCTTTCTTT
CASSLYGGANTEAFF
>TRBJ2-3|TRBD2|TRBV7-6|-
TGTGCCAGCAGCTCACCCATATCCGAACTAGCGGGAGCTAGTACGCAGTATTTT
CASSSPISELAGASTQYF
>TRBJ2-7|TRBD2|TRBV7-9|few
TGTGCCAGCAGCCCCCCGGGACTAGCGGTCAACTCCTACGAGCAGTACTTC
CASSPPGLAVNSYEQYF
>TRBJ2-7|-|TRBV9|-
TGTGCCAGCAGCCCGCCTAACTCCTACGAGCAGTACTTC
CASSPPNSYEQYF
>TRBJ2-7|TRBD1|TRBV12-3/TRBV12-4|many
TGTGCCAGCAGTTCTCGGACAGGGAGCGAGCAGTACTTC
CASSSRTGSEQYF
>TRBJ2-3|TRBD1|TRBV4-1|few
TGCGCCAGCAGCCACCCGGGACAGGGGGCCCCCGAGCAGTATTTT
CASSHPGQGAPEQYF
>TRBJ1-2|-|TRBV2|-
TGTGCCAGCAGCGATCGACAGACATTTTCACATGGCTACACCTTC
CASSDRQTFSHGYTF
>TRBJ2-7|-|TRBV5-5|few
TGTGCCAGCAGCTTGGTGGACGAGCAGTACTTC
CASSLVDEQYF
>TRBJ1-3|-|TRBV7-8|few
TGTGCCAGCAGCTTAAAGTACGGCTCTGGAAACACCATATATTTT
CASSLKYGSGNTIYF
>TRBJ2-2|-|TRBV9|-
TGTGCCAGCAGCGTAGGGACCGCTTCCCCGAACACCGGGGAGCTGTTTTTT
CASSVGTASPNTGELFF
>TRBJ2-2|-|TRBV7-3|-
TGTGACAGCAGCTTTGGCACCGGGGAGCTGTTTTTT
CDSSFGTGELFF
>TRBJ2-1|TRBD1|TRBV7-9|few
TGTGCCAGCAGCTTGGGCACAGGGGGCATCGATGAGCAGTTCTTC
CASSLGTGGIDEQFF
>TRBJ2-3|-|TRBV7-2|many
TGTGCCAGCAGCTCACTATATGTGGGGGGAGCGACTTTCACAGATACGCAGTATTTT
CASSSLYVGGATFTDTQYF
>TRBJ2-1|-|TRBV9|few
TGTGCCAGCAGCGCTTCCGGGACCTACAATGAGCAGTTCTTC
CASSASGTYNEQFF
>TRBJ2-3|-|TRBV4-1|-
TGCGCCAGCAGCCAAGGGTCCGGGATAGGCACAGATACGCAGTATTTT
CASSQGSGIGTDTQYF
>TRBJ2-6|TRBD1|TRBV6-2/TRBV6-3|few
TGTGCCAGCAGTTACGCCGACAGGGATGGGGCCAACGTCCTGACTTTC
CASSYADRDGANVLTF
>TRBJ1-1|TRBD1|TRBV7-9|-
TGTGCCAGCAGCCCCCGGGACAGGGATTTTCTTACTGAAGCTTTCTTT
CASSPRDRDFLTEAFF
>TRBJ2-2|TRBD2|TRBV4-1|-
TGCGCCAGCAGCCAAGGCGGGGGAGCCGGGGAGCTGTTTTTT
CASSQGGGAGELFF
>TRBJ2-5|-|TRBV24-1|-
TGTGCCACCAGTGACGGGCAATCAGGCAGTGAGACCCAGTACTTC
CATSDGQSGSETQYF
>TRBJ2-7|-|TRBV7-2|-
TGTGCCAGCAGCCCGGCGACGAGACGGCCAACCTACGAGCAGTACTTC
CASSPATRRPTYEQYF
>TRBJ2-7|-|TRBV21-1|-
TGTGCCAGCAGCATGGGGCACTACGAGCAGTACTTC
CASSMGHYEQYF
>TRBJ2-5|-|TRBV5-1|-
TGCGCCAGCACCGCCTCCGGAGAGACCCAGTACTTC
CASTASGETQYF
>TRBJ2-1|TRBD2|TRBV7-3|-
TGTGCCAGCAGCTTAACGATGGCGGGAGAAATCTTAGGCTACAATGAGCAGTTCTTC
CASSLTMAGEILGYNEQFF
>TRBJ1-2|TRBD1|TRBV4-1|few
TGCGCCAGCAGCCCCGGACAGGGGGGATTCTATGGCTACACCTTC
CASSPGQGGFYGYTF
>TRBJ2-1|-|TRBV7-2|few
TGTGCCAGCAGCTTAGTGCCCTACAATGAGCAGTTCTTC
CASSLVPYNEQFF
>TRBJ2-1|TRBD2|TRBV27|-
TGTGCCAGCAGTTTATCCGGACTAGCGAGTGTGCAGTTCTTC
CASSLSGLASVQFF
>TRBJ2-1|-|TRBV11-1|few
TGTGCCAGCAGCTTAGAGGGATCGTACTCCTACAATGAGCAGTTCTTC
CASSLEGSYSYNEQFF
>TRBJ1-2|-|TRBV20-1|-
TGCAGTGCTAGTCCCACCGGGACACCTAACCCAGGCGCCTTTGGCTACACCTTC
CSASPTGTPNPGAFGYTF
>TRBJ2-1|-|TRBV4-3|-
TGCGCCAGCAGCCAAGAGGTAGGCTCCTACAATGAGCAGTTCTTC
CASSQEVGSYNEQFF
>TRBJ2-1|TRBD2|TRBV14|-
TGTGCCAGCAGCCCCTTTACTAGCGGGCATGAGCAGTTCTTC
CASSPFTSGHEQFF
>TRBJ2-1|TRBD2|TRBV7-2|few
TGTGCCAGCAGCTTTCTTGGCGGGGGGTTCGACAATGAGCAGTTCTTC
CASSFLGGGFDNEQFF
>TRBJ2-2|-|TRBV4-3|few
TGCGCCAGCAGCCAAGTCGGCGGAGGAGGAACCGGGGAGCTGTTTTTT
CASSQVGGGGTGELFF
>TRBJ1-2|-|TRBV10-3|-
TGTGCCATCAGTGAGTCGCTGGGCTATGGCTACACCTTC
CAISESLGYGYTF
>TRBJ2-3|TRBD1|TRBV24-1|-
TGTGCCACCAGTGATTTGAGGGGGCGCGGAGATACGCAGTATTTT
CATSDLRGRGDTQYF
>TRBJ2-3|TRBD1|TRBV6-2/TRBV6-3|-
TGTGCCAGCAGGCCCGGGACAGGGAGTACAGATACGCAGTATTTT
CASRPGTGSTDTQYF
>TRBJ1-1|-|TRBV12-3/TRBV12-4|few
TGTGCCAGCAGTCCCCTGGGGACTGAAGCTTTCTTT
CASSPLGTEAFF
>TRBJ1-1|TRBD1|TRBV19|few
TGTGCCAGTAGTATAGTTAGACAGGGAACGGGACCCGACACTGAAGCTTTCTTT
CASSIVRQGTGPDTEAFF
>TRBJ2-7|TRBD2|TRBV20-1|many
TGCAGTGCTAGAGATCAGACTAGCGGGCACTCCTACGAGCAGTACTTC
CSARDQTSGHSYEQYF
>TRBJ2-1|-|TRBV9|-
TGTGCCAGCAGCGCCACTTTTACCTACAATGAGCAGTTCTTC
CASSATFTYNEQFF
>TRBJ2-1|-|TRBV30|few
TGTGCCTGGATGTCGGGGGAGCTCTCCTACAATGAGCAGTTCTTC
CAWMSGELSYNEQFF
>TRBJ2-7|TRBD2|TRBV20-1|-
TGCAGTGCTAGGACTAGCGGTGGCTACGAGCAGTACTTC
CSARTSGGYEQYF
>TRBJ2-7|-|TRBV9|-
TGTGCCAGCAGCCCAGCCGGGACTTTGGGCGGAGAGCAGTACTTC
CASSPAGTLGGEQYF
>TRBJ1-2|-|TRBV3-1|-
TGTGCCAGCAGCCGCTGGAGACAGGTGGATGAGTTGGGCTACACCTTC
CASSRWRQVDELGYTF
>TRBJ2-7|TRBD1|TRBV4-1|-
TGCGCCAGCAGCCAAGTGGACAGGGGACCCTACGAGCAGTACTTC
CASSQVDRGPYEQYF
>TRBJ2-7|-|TRBV2|-
TGTGCCAGCAGTGAAGTGGCGGGATACGAGCAGTACTTC
CASSEVAGYEQYF
>TRBJ1-5|TRBD1|TRBV10-3|few
TGTGCCATCAGTGAAACTTTGACAGGGGGCTATAGCAATCAGCCCCAGCATTTT
CAISETLTGGYSNQPQHF
>TRBJ2-5|-|TRBV9|few
TGTGCCAGCAGCCCCCGGAGGACGCGGGAGACCCAGTACTTC
CASSPRRTRETQYF
>TRBJ1-2|-|TRBV7-9|-
TGTGCCAGCAGTCCCTCCCAGGGGAGGGAGGGCTACACCTTC
CASSPSQGREGYTF
>TRBJ2-3|TRBD2|TRBV28|-
TGTGCCAGCAGTTTATTCGGGGGGGCGGGGACAGATACGCAGTATTTT
CASSLFGGAGTDTQYF
>TRBJ2-1|TRBD2|TRBV28|-
TGTGCCAGCAGTTCCCGCTCCGGGAGGGTAAATGAGCAGTTCTTC
CASSSRSGRVNEQFF
>TRBJ1-1|-|TRBV12-3/TRBV12-4|-
TGTGCCAGCAGTTTAGCGCCGGGGCCTGAAGCTTTCTTT
CASSLAPGPEAFF
>TRBJ2-7|-|TRBV7-9|-
TGTGCCAGCAGCCCCGTGGCGGGGCCGGCTTCCTACGAGCAGTACTTC
CASSPVAGPASYEQYF
>TRBJ1-1|TRBD1|TRBV12-3/TRBV12-4|-
TGTGCCAGCAGTCAAACGACACAGGGGAATAACACTGAAGCTTTCTTT
CASSQTTQGNNTEAFF